One and the same sample provided the 22 T cell receptor beta chains below, sequenced in a study of T cell repertoires in cytomegalovirus infection. TCRdb reprocessed the reads via MiXCR and lists one record per CDR3 protein. This sample yields 450,000 to 600,000 distinct CDR3 sequences, of which roughly 46% are seen a single time; around 45% belongs to the top ten. Their antigens remain unidentified. The material was cultured PBMCs, obtained from culture after CMV antigen stimulation. All receptors come from a human donor in good health (CMV status not recorded). Some clones in this sample may be carry-over from other donors' samples.

J is TRBJ2-7 and V is TRBV7-2; D is unresolved. The CDR3 has 13 amino acids. The ends were cut back, 6 bases at V and 6 bases at J, with 15 bases in the middle. Germline values: CDR1 SGHTA, CDR2 FQGNSA. The CDR3 bases are TGTGCCAGCAGGCGGATGCCAGGTGTCGAGCAGTACTTC. Its protein product is CASRRMPGVEQYF. Using reference TRBV7-2 and TRBJ2-7 for the parts outside the CDR3, the full variable domain is GAGVSQSPSNKVTEKGKDVELRCDPISGHTALYWYRQSLGQGLEFLIYFQGNSAPDKSGLPSDRFSAERTGGSVSTLTIQRTQQEDSAVYLCASRRMPGVEQYFGPGTRLTVT.

This clonotype was counted a few times. CDR3 nucleotide sequence: TGTGCCAGCAGCTTAGCGGGACTAGGAGGCGAGCAGTTCTTC. Its translation is CASSLAGLGGEQFF. The chain links TRBV7-6 to TRBJ2-1; 8 bases are a match to TRBD2. Germline CDR1 SGHVS, CDR2 FNYEAQ. The CDR3 consists of 14 residues. The junction had 5 bases not matched to a gene; V was cut back by 0 bases and J by 10 bases.

The chain uses TRBV12-3 or TRBV12-4 and TRBJ2-1; TRBD1 might be the D (6 bases). Deletions cut 6 bases from V and 5 bases from J, with 26 bases between. The CDR3 runs 18 residues. CDR3 region: CASSLTTKGERFDNEQFF. The CDR3 DNA sequence: TGTGCCAGCAGCCTAACCACCAAGGGGGAGCGCTTCGACAATGAGCAGTTCTTC.

The chain has TRBV12-3 or TRBV12-4 and TRBJ1-5, with D perhaps TRBD1 (6 bases). With 4 bases removed from V and 0 bases from J, the gap between germline ends came to 13 bases. The CDR3 consists of 16 residues. The DNA for the CDR3 is TGTGCCAGCAGTTCGACGGACAGTTATAGCAATCAGCCCCAGCATTTT. Translated: CASSSTDSYSNQPQHF.

Of note for this clonotype: A read error may explain this, as a much larger clone is one base away. Because it lacks the conserved phenylalanine or tryptophan at the end, this CDR3 is likely a read error. The J gene is TRBJ1-2, the V gene TRBV7-2; a weak D match, TRBD1 (6 bases). The V end was cut by 1 base, the J end by 0 bases, with 12 bases between. CDR1 SGHTA and CDR2 FQGNSA come from the germline V gene. CDR3 length: 16 amino acids. This CDR3 reads CASSLGGTLTNYGYTS. CDR3 in DNA: TGTGCCAGCAGCTTAGGGGGGACACTAACTAACTATGGCTACACCTCC.

This clonotype showed up just a few times. The J gene is TRBJ2-7, the V gene TRBV7-2; TRBD1 aligns across 9 bases. The germline V gene encodes CDR1 SGHTA and CDR2 FQGNSA. This CDR3 has 15 amino acids. V lost 4 bases, J lost 3 bases, and 7 bases stayed unmatched. The chain's CDR3 is CASSSSTTGGYEQYF. CDR3 coding DNA: TGTGCCAGCAGCTCCTCCACGACAGGGGGCTACGAGCAGTACTTC. Together with reference TRBV7-2 and TRBJ2-7, the CDR3 gives the full variable domain: GAGVSQSPSNKVTEKGKDVELRCDPISGHTALYWYRQSLGQGLEFLIYFQGNSAPDKSGLPSDRFSAERTGGSVSTLTIQRTQQEDSAVYLCASSSSTTGGYEQYFGPGTRLTVT.

V and J are TRBV12-3 or TRBV12-4 and TRBJ2-3; D could derive from TRBD1 or TRBD2 (5 bases each). The CDR3 runs 17 residues. The V gene lost 11 bases and the J gene lost 1 base, with 25 bases spanning the gap. DNA of the CDR3: TGTGCCTCCTCACCCGGGGCCACGAGCGATGGCACAGATACGCAGTATTTT. Its translation: CASSPGATSDGTDTQYF.

The chain has TRBV7-2 and TRBJ2-1; D is ambiguous. V was clipped by 0 bases and J by 7 bases, with 13 bases between them. The CDR3 totals 15 residues. CDR1 and CDR2 (germline): SGHTA, FQGNSA. Written as DNA, the CDR3 is TGTGCCAGCAGCTTAGCGCACTACAGATCGAATGAGCAGTTCTTC. This translates into CASSLAHYRSNEQFF.

The chain employs TRBV6-4 and TRBJ1-2, with D possibly being TRBD1 (5 bases). Trimming stripped 0 bases from V and 7 bases from J, with 12 bases between. The CDR3 length is 14 residues. Germline CDR1 reads MRHNA; CDR2 reads SNTAGT. CDR3 DNA: TGTGCCAGCAGTGACTCGACGCGGGGCAGTGGCTACACCTTC. Residues: CASSDSTRGSGYTF.

This chain joins TRBV7-2 and TRBJ2-3; 13 bases line up with TRBD2. The junction had 5 bases not matched to a gene; V was cut back by 2 bases and J by 3 bases. Looked up from germline, CDR1 is SGHTA and CDR2 is FQGNSA. The CDR3 totals 17 residues. DNA of the CDR3: TGTGCCAGCAGCTTATCCCCGGGACTAGCGGGAACAGATACGCAGTATTTT. The encoded protein is CASSLSPGLAGTDTQYF.

In this sample, this clonotype turned up many times. The chain uses TRBV4-1 and TRBJ2-1; 10 bases are a match to TRBD2. V lost 4 bases and J lost 4; bases outside the gene matches: 10. Germline-derived CDR1 and CDR2 are MGHRA and YSYEKL. This CDR3 spans 17 amino acids. The CDR3 region is CASSLSSTSGEYNEQFF. In DNA, the CDR3 is TGCGCCAGCAGCCTTTCCTCTACTAGCGGGGAGTACAATGAGCAGTTCTTC.

This clonotype has just a few counts. CDR3 coding DNA: TGCGCCAGCAGCCAAGGTGGGCGGGACTACGAGCAGTACTTC. As protein: CASSQGGRDYEQYF. The V call is TRBV4-3, the J call TRBJ2-7, with D perhaps matching TRBD2 (6 bases). CDR3 size: 14 residues. Germline V lookup: CDR1 LGHNA, CDR2 YSLEER. Deletions cut 1 base from V and 3 bases from J, with 10 bases between.

This clonotype was observed a single time. The V call is TRBV7-8, the J call TRBJ2-1; 7 nucleotides agree with TRBD2. Trimming at V came to 1 base and at J to 9 bases, leaving 6 bases not matched to a gene. The CDR3 consists of 14 residues. Germline V lookup: CDR1 SGHVS, CDR2 FQNEAQ. CDR3 loop: CASSLGRAGVEQFF. The CDR3 DNA follows: TGTGCCAGCAGCTTAGGAAGGGCGGGGGTTGAGCAGTTCTTC.

The rearrangement joins TRBV5-1 to TRBJ2-7; 9 nucleotides agree with TRBD2. CDR1 is SGHRS, CDR2 YFSETQ, per germline. V trimming: 4 bases; J trimming: 0 bases; junction bases outside the gene matches: 2. The CDR3 runs to 14 residues. Written as DNA, the CDR3 is TGCGCCAGCAGCGCACTAGCGGGCTCCTACGAGCAGTACTTC. Its translation: CASSALAGSYEQYF.

This clonotype showed up just a few times. The chain uses TRBV11-2 and TRBJ2-1; no clear D gene. V lost 2 bases and J lost 9, with 11 bases in between. The germline V gene encodes CDR1 SGHAT and CDR2 FQNNGV. The CDR3 has 13 residues. CDR3 in DNA: TGTGCCAGCAGCTTACTAGGTTTTGGTGAGCAGTTCTTC. Amino acids: CASSLLGFGEQFF.

This sequence joins TRBV6-1 and TRBJ2-3; D ambiguous. The V end was cut by 3 bases, the J end by 6 bases, with 10 bases between. CDR1 and CDR2 (germline): MNHNS, SASEGT. The CDR3 is 13 residues long. The CDR3 DNA reads TGTGCCAGCAGTGACCCGGCCGCGGATACGCAGTATTTT. Translating it yields CASSDPAADTQYF.

This clonotype showed up just a few times. In DNA, the CDR3 is TGTGCCAGCAGTTGGACTAGGGACAGTGAAGCTTTCTTT. This codes for CASSWTRDSEAFF. The V gene is TRBV12-3 or TRBV12-4, the J gene TRBJ1-1; 7 bases are a match to TRBD1. V gave up 4 bases and J gave up 7 bases; unmatched junction bases: 6. The CDR3 has 13 amino acids.

V and J are TRBV7-8 and TRBJ2-1; TRBD2 agrees at 12 bases. Germline values: CDR1 SGHVS, CDR2 FQNEAQ. The V and J ends lost 5 bases and 14 bases, in that order; junction bases with no gene match: 7. The CDR3 contains 13 residues. CDR3 protein: CASSLQTSGSEFF. CDR3 nucleotides: TGTGCCAGCAGCCTCCAGACTAGCGGGAGTGAGTTCTTC.

The chain recombines TRBV11-2 with TRBJ2-7, with TRBD1 matching over 9 bases. Trimming cost V 3 bases and J 1 base; bases outside gene matches: 4. This CDR3 comprises 15 residues. The germline V gene encodes CDR1 SGHAT and CDR2 FQNNGV. This CDR3 reads CASSLLGQGSYEQYF. CDR3 coding DNA: TGTGCCAGCAGCTTGCTTGGACAGGGGTCCTACGAGCAGTACTTC.

This clonotype was counted between two and nine times. V and J are TRBV11-3 and TRBJ2-2, with D tentatively TRBD2 (5 bases). This CDR3 comprises 15 residues. V was trimmed by 5 bases and J by 2 bases, leaving 12 bases between them. Germline V gene data show CDR1 as SGHNT and CDR2 as YENEEA. The CDR3, as DNA: TGTGCCAGCAGCGAGTTAGCGCCCAACACCGGGGAGCTGTTTTTT. Protein product: CASSELAPNTGELFF.

The chain couples TRBV5-1 to TRBJ2-5; the D is unclear. V lost 5 bases to trimming and J lost 5 bases, with 10 bases between them. In germline, CDR1 is SGHRS, CDR2 YFSETQ. There are 12 residues in the CDR3. The CDR3 region has the DNA TGCGCCAGCAGGGAGCTGGGGGAGACCCAGTACTTC. This translates into CASRELGETQYF.

This clonotype has more than one count but fewer than ten. V gene TRBV6-1 combines with J gene TRBJ2-1, with a tentative D call TRBD2 (5 bases). Trimming took 6 bases from V and 0 from J, leaving 15 bases between them. Germline V gives CDR1 MNHNS, CDR2 SASEGT. This CDR3 spans 16 amino acids. CDR3 residues: CASSDTSLGSYNEQFF. CDR3 nucleotide sequence: TGTGCCAGCAGCGATACTAGTTTAGGCTCCTACAATGAGCAGTTCTTC.